One sample yielded the 15 T cell receptor beta chains listed below, sequenced in a study of shared clonotypes between healthy human individuals. Assay used: immunoSEQ multiplex PCR; TCRdb lists only in-frame clones, some missing. The sample lists a few million clones; more than 85% were seen once. The sequencing sample was made of naive CD4+ T cells from PBMCs. The subset denotes: CD45RA+ positively selected. These TCRs come from a man in his late teens or twenties in good health. Some clones in this sample may be carry-over from other donors' samples.

V is TRBV27 and J is TRBJ2-1; D gene unclear. This CDR3 is built from 15 residues. V gave up 7 bases and J gave up 5 bases, with 18 bases separating them. Per germline, CDR1 MNHEY and CDR2 SMNVEV (reference sequence). The CDR3 protein is CASKGRGDAHNEQFF. The DNA of the CDR3 is TGTGCCAGCAAAGGACGAGGTGACGCACACAATGAGCAGTTCTTC.

The chain uses TRBV28 and TRBJ2-5, with 10 bases identical to TRBD2. Germline values: CDR1 MDHEN, CDR2 SYDVKM. J gave up 3 bases and V 3 bases, and 4 bases lay outside the gene matches. The CDR3 runs to 15 residues. This CDR3 is CASSFPGLAKETQYF. For the CDR3, the DNA is TGTGCCAGCAGTTTCCCGGGACTAGCGAAAGAGACCCAGTACTTC.

The chain combines TRBV11-2 with TRBJ2-7; no reliable D call. CDR1 is SGHAT and CDR2 is FQNNGV in the germline V gene. This CDR3 comprises 14 residues. V was pared by 6 bases and J by 3 bases, with 15 bases between. This CDR3 reads CASSQLGWGYEQYF. CDR3 in DNA: TGTGCCAGCAGTCAGCTTGGATGGGGCTACGAGCAGTACTTC.

The table lists this clone with a count of one. The chain uses TRBV7-8 and TRBJ2-3; D possibly corresponds to TRBD2 (5 bases). Germline V CDR1 and CDR2: SGHVS, FQNEAQ. This CDR3 is built from 15 residues. Trimming removed 1 base from V and 2 bases from J, with 10 bases in between. CDR3 nucleotides: TGTGCCAGCAGCTTAGTCGGGGATAACACAGATACGCAGTATTTT. It yields the protein CASSLVGDNTDTQYF.

The DNA of the CDR3 is TGTGCCAGCAGTTCCACCCAGACCTACGAGCAGTACTTC. This codes for CASSSTQTYEQYF. The chain links TRBV28 to TRBJ2-7; no firm D call. Trimming removed 4 bases at V and 2 bases at J, with 9 bases between. CDR3 length: 13 amino acids. Per germline, CDR1 MDHEN and CDR2 SYDVKM.

The V gene is TRBV7-9, the J gene TRBJ1-4; TRBD1 agrees at 10 bases. The CDR3 is made up of 16 amino acids. In germline, CDR1 is SEHNR, CDR2 FQNEAQ (reference sequence). V was pared by 5 bases and J by 7 bases, with 10 bases of the junction left unmatched. The DNA of the CDR3 is TGTGCCAGCAGCAAAATGACAGGGGGCGCCGGTGAAAAACTGTTTTTT. It specifies CASSKMTGGAGEKLFF.

The chain uses TRBV6-5 and TRBJ1-2; TRBD1 matches at 12 bases. Germline V gives CDR1 MNHEY, CDR2 SVGAGI. Trimming removed 6 bases from V and 4 bases from J; junction bases left unmatched: 6. The CDR3 sequence is 15 residues long. The CDR3 is CASSSGTGGSYGYTF. CDR3 sequence (DNA): TGTGCCAGCAGCTCCGGGACAGGGGGCAGCTATGGCTACACCTTC.

In the case of this clone: Other DNA sequences of this sample code for an identical CDR3. V usage is TRBV5-1 and J usage is TRBJ2-2, with a tentative D call TRBD1 (6 bases). V was clipped by 3 bases and J by 0 bases, with 9 bases between them. Germline V gene sequence: CDR1 SGHRS, CDR2 YFSETQ. The CDR3 loop spans 15 amino acids. This CDR3 reads CASSSQGTNTGELFF. Here the CDR3 DNA reads TGCGCCAGCAGCTCACAGGGCACGAACACCGGGGAGCTGTTTTTT.

V gene TRBV28 combines with J gene TRBJ1-3; D not resolved. V lost 2 bases and J lost 1, with 12 bases in between. The germline V gene has CDR1 MDHEN and CDR2 SYDVKM. This CDR3 comprises 16 residues. The CDR3 sequence is CASSLRDTFSGNTIYF. CDR3 bases: TGTGCCAGCAGTTTAAGGGATACTTTTTCTGGAAACACCATATATTTT.

The gene calls are TRBV2 and TRBJ1-2; D is undetermined. The CDR3 has 12 residues. Germline V gives CDR1 SNHLY, CDR2 FYNNEI. The CDR3, as DNA: TGTACTGGTGGGATCTCAAGCTATGGCTACACCTTC. Residues: CTGGISSYGYTF.

V and J are TRBV7-9 and TRBJ2-7; 9 nucleotides line up with TRBD1. Trimming at V came to 5 bases and at J to 0 bases, leaving 2 bases not matched to a gene. The CDR3 covers 14 residues. Germline CDR1 reads SEHNR; CDR2 reads FQNEAQ (reference sequence). CDR3 region: CASSHRGPSYEQYF. CDR3 DNA: TGTGCCAGCAGCCACAGGGGGCCCTCCTACGAGCAGTACTTC.

The chain recombines TRBV9 with TRBJ1-4; weak D call: TRBD1 (5 bases). V shed 4 bases and J shed 7 bases, with 14 bases lying between them. Germline CDR1 is SGDLS and CDR2 is YYNGEE. There are 14 residues in the CDR3. The CDR3 reads CASSLDGASEKLFF. The CDR3 DNA reads as TGTGCCAGCAGCCTGGACGGGGCAAGTGAAAAACTGTTTTTT.

This clone was observed a single time. This chain connects TRBV27 to TRBJ2-5; D remains unclear. This CDR3 is 13 amino acids long. Germline CDR1 MNHEY, CDR2 SMNVEV (reference sequence). V was cut by 2 bases and J by 1 base, with 5 bases left in between. The CDR3 DNA reads as TGTGCCAGCAGTTTAACCAGCCAAGAGACCCAGTACTTC. Protein: CASSLTSQETQYF.

This clone appeared once. Other DNA sequences in this sample translate to the same CDR3. The chain has TRBV5-1 and TRBJ2-1; D is unresolved. Trimming removed 4 bases from V and 6 bases from J, with 8 bases in between. This CDR3 has 12 residues. From germline, CDR1 is SGHRS and CDR2 YFSETQ. The CDR3 sequence: CASSLQSNEQFF. CDR3 nucleotide sequence: TGCGCCAGCAGCCTCCAAAGCAATGAGCAGTTCTTC.

The chain recombines TRBV28 with TRBJ1-5, with a possible D match to TRBD1 (6 bases). CDR3 size: 15 residues. Germline V gene lookup returns CDR1 MDHEN and CDR2 SYDVKM. With 5 bases removed from V and 2 bases from J, the gap between germline ends came to 13 bases. The CDR3 spells CASSQTTGRNQPQHF. DNA of the CDR3: TGTGCCAGCAGTCAGACGACAGGTCGCAATCAGCCCCAGCATTTT.